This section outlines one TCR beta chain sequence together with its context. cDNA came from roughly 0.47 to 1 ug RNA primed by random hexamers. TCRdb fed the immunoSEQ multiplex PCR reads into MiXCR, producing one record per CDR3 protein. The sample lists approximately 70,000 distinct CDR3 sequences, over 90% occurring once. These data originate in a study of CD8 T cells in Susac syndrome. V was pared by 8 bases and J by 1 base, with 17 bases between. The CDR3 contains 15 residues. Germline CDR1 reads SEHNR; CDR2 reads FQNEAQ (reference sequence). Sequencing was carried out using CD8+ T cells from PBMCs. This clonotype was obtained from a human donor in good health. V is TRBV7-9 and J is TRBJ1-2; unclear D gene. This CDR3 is CASDTTGDLNYGYTF. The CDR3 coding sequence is TGTGCCAGCGACACCACGGGAGACCTTAACTATGGCTACACCTTC.